These T cell receptor beta chains were read from a single sample in a study of T cell responses to AZD1222 COVID-19 vaccine. The assay was immunoSEQ multiplex PCR, and TCRdb's table has in-frame clones only and misses some. The sample shows 250,000 or so clones, more than 85% of them seen only once. Source: peripheral blood, taken on day 0 of AZD1222 vaccination. These receptors all come from an adult in good health. CDR3s include the opening cysteine and the closing phenylalanine or tryptophan. D genes are given only for firm matches. Part of the rows lack a size; the others show once, few, many or a class for expanded clones.

V,D,J,size,DNA,CDR3
TRBV19,TRBD1,TRBJ1-5,-,TGTGCCAGGAACGACAGGGATCATCAGCCCCAGCATTTT,CARNDRDHQPQHF
TRBV9,-,TRBJ1-1,-,TGTGCCAGCAGCCCCGGACACCTGAACACTGAAGCTTTCTTT,CASSPGHLNTEAFF
TRBV3-1/TRBV3-2,TRBD1,TRBJ2-5,-,TGTGCCAGCAGCTCAGGGACAGGGGGAGGTACCCAGTACTTC,CASSSGTGGGTQYF
TRBV5-1,-,TRBJ1-3,once,TGCGCCAGCAGCACCGGAGGGACAAGCTCTGGAAACACCATATATTTT,CASSTGGTSSGNTIYF
TRBV6-2/TRBV6-3,TRBD2,TRBJ2-3,-,TGTGCCAGCAGTTACTTCGGACTAGCGGGAGGGCCTAAGGTAGATACGCAGTATTTT,CASSYFGLAGGPKVDTQYF
TRBV5-6,TRBD1,TRBJ1-2,-,TGTGCCAGCAGCTTGCCCCTACCCCACAGGGGGGACTATGGCTACACCTTC,CASSLPLPHRGDYGYTF
TRBV27,TRBD1,TRBJ2-7,once,TGTGCCAGCAGTCTCACAGGGGGCCACGAGCAGTACTTC,CASSLTGGHEQYF
TRBV27,TRBD1,TRBJ1-1,-,TGTGCCAGCAGCTTTGCAGGGGGCGGAACTGAAGCTTTCTTT,CASSFAGGGTEAFF
TRBV28,-,TRBJ2-7,-,TGTGCCAGCAGTCGGACAGTCTACGAGCAGTACTTC,CASSRTVYEQYF
TRBV19,TRBD1,TRBJ2-1,-,TGTGCCAGTAGCCCACCCCCGGGACAGGGGCCGAGGGAGCAGTTCTTC,CASSPPPGQGPREQFF
TRBV9,-,TRBJ1-2,few,TGTGCCAGCAGCGGAGCGGGACACCCCACATACTATGGCTACACCTTC,CASSGAGHPTYYGYTF
TRBV28,TRBD2,TRBJ2-1,-,TGTGCCAGCAGCTCCCCAGCGGGGGGCAATGAGCAGTTCTTC,CASSSPAGGNEQFF
TRBV7-2,-,TRBJ2-2,-,TGTGCCAGCAGCTTAGGCCAGCACACCGGGGAGCTGTTTTTT,CASSLGQHTGELFF
TRBV19,-,TRBJ2-3,once,TGTGCCAGTAGTCTTCAAGGACGGCGCGGGCAGATAGATACGCAGTATTTT,CASSLQGRRGQIDTQYF
TRBV11-2,-,TRBJ2-7,-,TGTGCCAGCAGCTCTAATAGGGGTATACGATGGCAGTACTTC,CASSSNRGIRWQYF
TRBV9,-,TRBJ1-1,-,TGTGCCAGCAGCGTAGTAGTGAACACTGAAGCTTTCTTT,CASSVVVNTEAFF